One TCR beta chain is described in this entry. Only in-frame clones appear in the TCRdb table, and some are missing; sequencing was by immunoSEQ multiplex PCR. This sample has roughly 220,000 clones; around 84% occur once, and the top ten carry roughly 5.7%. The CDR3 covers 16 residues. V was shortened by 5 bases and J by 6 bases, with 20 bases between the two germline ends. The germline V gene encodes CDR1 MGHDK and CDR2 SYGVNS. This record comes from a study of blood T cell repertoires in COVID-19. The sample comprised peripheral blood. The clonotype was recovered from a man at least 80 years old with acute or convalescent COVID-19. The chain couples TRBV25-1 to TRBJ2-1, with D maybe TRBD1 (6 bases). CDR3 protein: CASSPEEAGASNEQFF. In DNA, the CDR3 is TGTGCCAGCAGTCCAGAGGAGGCAGGGGCCAGCAATGAGCAGTTCTTC.